These 10 T cell receptor beta chains share one sample of origin, sequenced in a study of regulatory T cells in long-lasting Graves disease. Arm-PCR of CDR3 regions and iRepertoire HTBI primers were used to build TCR beta libraries. MiXCR was run by TCRdb on the multiplex PCR reads, yielding one entry per CDR3 protein. This sample has over 450,000 distinct CDR3 sequences, with 20% to 25% found just once. Time point reported: persistent/refractory GD, antithyroid drugs over 5 years with positive TRAb. Researchers made the TCR library from RNA that was extracted from PBMCs. The sample here was peripheral blood mononuclear cells (PBMCs), taken when the disease was refractory, from a patient treated with antithyroid drugs. The receptor set was obtained from a female donor with Graves disease.

This clonotype appeared many times. The V gene is TRBV28, the J gene TRBJ1-1; 9 positions agree with TRBD1. This CDR3 comprises 14 residues. V shed 8 bases, J shed 9 bases, and the junction held 13 bases outside the gene matches. CDR1 MDHEN and CDR2 SYDVKM come from the germline V gene. The CDR3 coding sequence is TGTGCCAGCTCCCCGGGGGACAGGGAAAAAAAAGCTTTCTTT. This encodes CASSPGDREKKAFF. Full variable domain (outside the CDR3, taken from reference TRBV28 and TRBJ1-1): DVKVTQSSRYLVKRTGEKVFLECVQDMDHENMFWYRQDPGLGLRLIYFSYDVKMKEKGDIPEGYSVSREKKERFSLILESASTNQTSMYLCASSPGDREKKAFFGQGTRLTVV.

This clonotype was seen a few times. This chain connects TRBV19 to TRBJ1-5; 8 bases are a match to TRBD1. V was pared by 5 bases and J by 6 bases, with 6 bases of the junction left unmatched. Germline lookup yields CDR1 LNHDA and CDR2 SQIVND (reference sequence). CDR3 length: 14 amino acids. The CDR3 DNA is TGTGCCAGTAGTGACGGACAGGGCACTCAGCCCCAGCATTTT. Translated, it gives CASSDGQGTQPQHF.

The V gene is TRBV29-1, the J gene TRBJ2-2, with D possibly TRBD1 on 6 matching bases. There are 14 residues in the CDR3. V was shortened by 5 bases and J by 0 bases, with 10 bases between the two germline ends. Germline V gene data show CDR1 as SQVTM and CDR2 as ANQGSEA. CDR3 loop: CSVSGQSNTGELFF. CDR3 DNA: TGCAGCGTTAGCGGACAGTCGAACACCGGGGAGCTGTTTTTT.

In its sample, this clonotype was seen once. J is TRBJ1-5 and V is TRBV19; the match to TRBD1 covers 8 bases. Germline V gives CDR1 LNHDA, CDR2 SQIVND (reference sequence). With V trimmed by 3 bases and J by 4 bases, 11 bases remained unmatched. The CDR3 is 17 residues long. The CDR3 DNA reads as TGTGCCAGTAGTATTGGTCGGACAGGGAGCTTAAATCAGCCCCAGCATTTT. Protein product: CASSIGRTGSLNQPQHF.

This clonotype occurred a few times. This chain uses TRBV6-1 with TRBJ1-5; D call uncertain. V lost 6 bases and J 0 bases, leaving 15 bases between the germline ends. The CDR3 is made up of 16 amino acids. Germline V gene data show CDR1 as MNHNS and CDR2 as SASEGT. The CDR3 DNA is TGTGCCAGCAGCCATTCCCTTTATTATAGCAATCAGCCCCAGCATTTT. This translates into CASSHSLYYSNQPQHF.

The chain couples TRBV5-1 to TRBJ2-2; 8 bases match TRBD2. The length of the CDR3 is 14 residues. After removal of 3 bases from V and 7 bases from J, the junction contained 5 bases not matched to a gene. Germline values: CDR1 SGHRS, CDR2 YFSETQ. DNA of the CDR3: TGCGCCAGCAGCTACCGGGGGGGAGACGGGGAGCTGTTTTTT. This encodes CASSYRGGDGELFF.

This clonotype was seen at least ten times. The chain joins TRBV6-1 to TRBJ1-1; unclear D gene. CDR1 is MNHNS, CDR2 SASEGT, per germline. CDR3 length equals 15 residues. The ends were cut back, 1 base at V and 4 bases at J, with 13 bases in the middle. The CDR3 DNA reads as TGTGCCAGCAGTGAAGTTCCGGGAAGAATCACTGAAGCTTTCTTT. It encodes CASSEVPGRITEAFF.

The chain joins TRBV10-3 to TRBJ1-6; 10 nucleotides align to TRBD1. CDR1 is ENHRY and CDR2 is SYGVKD in the germline V gene. The CDR3 totals 16 residues. J gave up 4 bases and V 2 bases, and 2 bases lay outside the gene matches. CDR3 protein: CAISEGQGGYNSPLHF. CDR3 sequence (DNA): TGTGCCATCAGTGAGGGACAGGGGGGATATAATTCACCCCTCCACTTT.

This clonotype occurred a few times. The rearrangement uses TRBV28 and TRBJ2-1, with D perhaps matching TRBD2 (6 bases). Looked up from germline, CDR1 is MDHEN and CDR2 is SYDVKM. This CDR3 spans 14 amino acids. The V end was cut by 5 bases, the J end by 6 bases, with 14 bases between. In nucleotides, the CDR3 is TGTGCCAGCAGTCGGCGGGACCTACTCAATGAGCAGTTCTTC. Translation: CASSRRDLLNEQFF.

The chain has TRBV7-9 and TRBJ1-3; perhaps TRBD1 as D (5 bases). The germline V gene encodes CDR1 SEHNR and CDR2 FQNEAQ (reference sequence). This CDR3 comprises 15 residues. Trimming took 7 bases from V and 1 from J, leaving 14 bases between them. CDR3 in DNA: TGTGCCAGCACCCCCCAGGGATCATCTGGAAACACCATATATTTT. This sequence encodes CASTPQGSSGNTIYF. The variable domain in full, with the rest retrieved from reference TRBV7-9 and TRBJ1-3, is DTGVSQNPRHKITKRGQNVTFRCDPISEHNRLYWYRQTLGQGPEFLTYFQNEAQLEKSRLLSDRFSAERPKGSFSTLEIQRTEQGDSAMYLCASTPQGSSGNTIYFGEGSWLTVV.